Included here is one T cell receptor beta chain sequence, with context. This sample is part of a study of cytomegalovirus exposure and HLA in healthy donors. The PCR was carried out with 60 Vbeta primers and 13 Jbeta primers. TCRdb's copy holds only in-frame clones and misses some; the assay was immunoSEQ multiplex PCR. The sample has about 170,000 clones, around 76% seen once; the top ten hold approximately 7.1%. The source of this sequence is a man aged 40-50 years in good health and CMV-seropositive. Sample: PBMCs.

The CDR3 reads CASSKGPLPGTSTEAFF. In DNA form, the CDR3 reads TGTGCCAGCAGCAAAGGCCCCTTGCCGGGAACATCCACTGAAGCTTTCTTT. The rearrangement joins TRBV21-1 to TRBJ1-1. TRBV21-1 is described as a pseudogene. CDR3 length: 17 amino acids.